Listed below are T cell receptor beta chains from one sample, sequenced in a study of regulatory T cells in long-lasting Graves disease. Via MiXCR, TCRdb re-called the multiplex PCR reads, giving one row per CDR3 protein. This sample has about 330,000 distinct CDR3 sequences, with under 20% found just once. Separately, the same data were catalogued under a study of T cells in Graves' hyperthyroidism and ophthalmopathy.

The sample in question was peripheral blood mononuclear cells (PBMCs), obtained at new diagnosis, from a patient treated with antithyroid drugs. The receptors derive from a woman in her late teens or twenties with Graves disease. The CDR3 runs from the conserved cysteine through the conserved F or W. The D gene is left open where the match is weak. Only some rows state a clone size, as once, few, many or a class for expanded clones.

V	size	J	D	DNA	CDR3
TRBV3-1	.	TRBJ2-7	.	TGTGCCAGCAGCCAAGATAGACTAGTCTACGAGCAGTACTTC	CASSQDRLVYEQYF
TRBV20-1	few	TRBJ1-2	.	TGCAGTGCTACTGACAGGCCTCAGAATGGCTACACCTTC	CSATDRPQNGYTF
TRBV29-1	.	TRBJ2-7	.	TGCAGCGTTGATGCCGGCACGATCCTCTACGAGCAGTACTTC	CSVDAGTILYEQYF
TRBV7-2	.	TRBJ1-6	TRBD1	TGTGCCAGCAGCTCGACAGGGGCAAATTCACCCCTCCACTTT	CASSSTGANSPLHF
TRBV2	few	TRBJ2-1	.	TGTGCCAGCACCTTCTACAATGAGCAGTTCTTC	CASTFYNEQFF
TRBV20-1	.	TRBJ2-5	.	TGCAGTGCTAGTTATAGGGACGGCCTCCGGACCCGGTACTTC	CSASYRDGLRTRYF
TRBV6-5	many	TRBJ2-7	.	TGTGCCAGCAGTTACGGGCGGCTTGGCGAGCAGTACTTC	CASSYGRLGEQYF
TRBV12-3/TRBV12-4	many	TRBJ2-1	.	TGTGCCAGCACATCCTTCAGTGGGGATGAGCAGTTCTTC	CASTSFSGDEQFF
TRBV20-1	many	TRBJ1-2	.	TGCAGTGCTAGACTACGAGGGGGGAGGTCTAACTATGGCTACACCTTC	CSARLRGGRSNYGYTF
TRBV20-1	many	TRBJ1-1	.	TGCAGTGCTAGAGATATGAGGGGAAATACTGAAGCTTTCTTT	CSARDMRGNTEAFF
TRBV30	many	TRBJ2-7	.	TGTGCCTGGACGGAGGGCGGGTCCTACGAGCAGTACTTC	CAWTEGGSYEQYF
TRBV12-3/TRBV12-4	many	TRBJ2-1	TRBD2	TGTGCCAGCAGTTCAAGGTGGATTGCAGCGGGAGCGTCCTACAATGAGCAGTTCTTC	CASSSRWIAAGASYNEQFF
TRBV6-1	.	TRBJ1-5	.	TGTGCCAGCAGGAGACTCGGAGGCAATCAGCCCCAGCATTTT	CASRRLGGNQPQHF
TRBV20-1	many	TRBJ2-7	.	TGCAGTGCCACCGACCAAACCTACGAGCAGTACTTC	CSATDQTYEQYF
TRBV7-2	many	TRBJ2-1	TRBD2	TGTGCCAGCAGCCCCGGGACTAGCGGTTGGGAGCAGTTCTTC	CASSPGTSGWEQFF
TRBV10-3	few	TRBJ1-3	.	TGTGCCATCAGTGAATGGGGGTCGACCGCCTCTGGAAACACCATATATTTT	CAISEWGSTASGNTIYF
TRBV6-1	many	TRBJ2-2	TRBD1	TGTGCCAGCAAAGTGACAGGGGGTACAAACACCGGGGAGCTGTTTTTT	CASKVTGGTNTGELFF
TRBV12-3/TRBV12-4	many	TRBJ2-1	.	TGTGCCACCTCGACCGGGGCGACCAATGAGCAGTTCTTC	CATSTGATNEQFF
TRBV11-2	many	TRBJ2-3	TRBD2	TGTGCCAGCAGCGGGACTAGCGGGGGGATTACAGATACGCAGTATTTT	CASSGTSGGITDTQYF
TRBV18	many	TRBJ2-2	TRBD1	TGTGCCAGCCACAGGACAGGGGAACAGACCGGGGAGCTGTTTTTT	CASHRTGEQTGELFF
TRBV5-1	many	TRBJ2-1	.	TGCGCCAGCAGCTTGGGGGGGATAGGTTCCTACAATGAGCAGTTCTTC	CASSLGGIGSYNEQFF
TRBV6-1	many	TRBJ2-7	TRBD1	TGTGCCAGCAGTGAGCAATGGACAGGGGACTACGAGCAGTACTTC	CASSEQWTGDYEQYF